This T cell receptor (beta chain) emerged from a study of CD4 T cell repertoires in COVID-19. At the level of the study: Other coronavirus spike proteins restimulated relabeled CFSE-low cells expanded with IL-2 for around ten days.

Sequencing was done directly on freshly isolated, uncultured memory T cells. On this clone: The target antigen is unknown.

This table comes from immunoSEQ multiplex PCR, and its TCRdb copy is limited to in-frame clones, with some not included. The sample yields 20,000 or so clones, around 87% seen once. Study-level points and caveats: Between about 6.5 and 26% of SARS-CoV-2 clonotypes also appeared in SARS-CoV and/or HKU1 spike cultures. Sharing of several most expanded SARS-CoV-2-reactive clonotypes across memory subsets suggested intraclonal diversification.

Trimming shortened V by 5 bases and J by 6 bases, and 4 bases separated the two germline ends. There are 11 residues in the CDR3. Germline lookup yields CDR1 MNHEY and CDR2 SVGAGI. This TCR was recovered from a human donor who had COVID-19. Sequences were derived from central memory CD4+ T cells from blood, sampled before the COVID-19 pandemic. The chain uses TRBV6-5 and TRBJ2-2; D is uncertain. The CDR3 DNA reads as TGTGCCAGCAGTCGTTCCGGGGAGCTGTTTTTT. Protein: CASSRSGELFF.